This T cell receptor (beta chain) derives from a study of cytomegalovirus exposure and HLA in healthy donors. The study ran its PCR with 60 Vbeta and 13 Jbeta primers. TCRdb keeps only in-frame clones here, not all; method: immunoSEQ multiplex PCR. The sample has 85,000 to 100,000 clones, about four fifths seen once. There are 15 residues in the CDR3. The V gene end was trimmed by 0 bases and the J gene end by 9 bases; junction bases not matched to a gene: 5. Germline values: CDR1 MNHNY, CDR2 SVGAGI (reference sequence). Source material: PBMCs. This sequence joins TRBV6-6 and TRBJ1-5; 10 nucleotides agree with TRBD1. The receptor was derived from a woman in her forties in good health and CMV-seronegative. The CDR3 coding sequence is TGTGCCAGCAGTTACTCGCTGGACAGGGGGACGCCCCAGCATTTT. Translated: CASSYSLDRGTPQHF.